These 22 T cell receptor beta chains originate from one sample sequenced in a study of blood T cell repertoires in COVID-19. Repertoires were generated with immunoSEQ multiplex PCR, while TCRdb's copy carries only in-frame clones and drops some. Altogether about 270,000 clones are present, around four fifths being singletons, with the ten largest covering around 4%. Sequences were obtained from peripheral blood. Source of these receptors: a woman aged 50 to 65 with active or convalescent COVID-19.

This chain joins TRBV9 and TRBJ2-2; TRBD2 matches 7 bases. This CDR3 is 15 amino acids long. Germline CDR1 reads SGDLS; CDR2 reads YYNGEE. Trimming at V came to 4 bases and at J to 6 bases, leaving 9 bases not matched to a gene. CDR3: CASSSPGRSAGELFF. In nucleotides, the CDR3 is TGTGCCAGCAGCTCCCCCGGGAGGTCTGCCGGGGAGCTGTTTTTT.

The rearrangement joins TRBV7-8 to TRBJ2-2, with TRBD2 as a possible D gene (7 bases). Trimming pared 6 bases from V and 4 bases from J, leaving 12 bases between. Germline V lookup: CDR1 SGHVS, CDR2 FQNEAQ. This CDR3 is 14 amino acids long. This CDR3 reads CASSGGGGTGELFF. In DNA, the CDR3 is TGTGCCAGCAGTGGGGGGGGCGGCACCGGGGAGCTGTTTTTT.

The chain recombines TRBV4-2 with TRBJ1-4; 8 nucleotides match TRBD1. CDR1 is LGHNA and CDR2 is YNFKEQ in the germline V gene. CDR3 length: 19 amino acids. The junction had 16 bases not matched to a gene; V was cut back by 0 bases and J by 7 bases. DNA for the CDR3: TGTGCCAGCAGCCAAGATAAGGGGGGCATAGGACAGGGCGGTGAAAAACTGTTTTTT. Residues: CASSQDKGGIGQGGEKLFF.

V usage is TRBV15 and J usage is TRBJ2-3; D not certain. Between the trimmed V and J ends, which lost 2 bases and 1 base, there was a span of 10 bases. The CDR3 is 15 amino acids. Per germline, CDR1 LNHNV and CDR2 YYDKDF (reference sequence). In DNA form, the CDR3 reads TGTGCCACCAGCAGACAGCTAAGCGGCACAGATACGCAGTATTTT. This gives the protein CATSRQLSGTDTQYF.

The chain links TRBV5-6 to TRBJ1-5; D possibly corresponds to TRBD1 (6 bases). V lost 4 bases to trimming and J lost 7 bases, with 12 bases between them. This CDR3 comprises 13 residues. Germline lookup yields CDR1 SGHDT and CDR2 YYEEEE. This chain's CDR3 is CASSLTGVQPQHF. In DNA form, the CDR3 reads TGTGCCAGCAGCCTGACAGGCGTGCAGCCCCAGCATTTT.

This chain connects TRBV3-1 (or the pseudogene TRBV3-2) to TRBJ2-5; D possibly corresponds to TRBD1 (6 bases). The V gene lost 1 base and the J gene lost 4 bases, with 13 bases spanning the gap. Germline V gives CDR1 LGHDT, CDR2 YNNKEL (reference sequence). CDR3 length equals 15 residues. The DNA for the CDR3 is TGTGCCAGCAGCCAAGGGGGGTCAGGGGCAGAGACCCAGTACTTC. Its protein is CASSQGGSGAETQYF.

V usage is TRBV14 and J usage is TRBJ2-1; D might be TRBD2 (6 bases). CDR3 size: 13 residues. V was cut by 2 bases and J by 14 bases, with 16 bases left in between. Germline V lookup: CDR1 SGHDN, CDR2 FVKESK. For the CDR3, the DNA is TGTGCCAGCAGCCAAACATCGGTCGGGAGTGAGTTCTTC. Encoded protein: CASSQTSVGSEFF.

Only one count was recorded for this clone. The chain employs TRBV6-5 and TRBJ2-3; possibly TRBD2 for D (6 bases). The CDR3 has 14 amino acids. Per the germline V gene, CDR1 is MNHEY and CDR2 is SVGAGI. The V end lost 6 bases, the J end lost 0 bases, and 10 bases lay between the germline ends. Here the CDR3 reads CASSPGLSTDTQYF. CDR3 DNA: TGTGCCAGCAGCCCGGGACTCAGCACAGATACGCAGTATTTT.

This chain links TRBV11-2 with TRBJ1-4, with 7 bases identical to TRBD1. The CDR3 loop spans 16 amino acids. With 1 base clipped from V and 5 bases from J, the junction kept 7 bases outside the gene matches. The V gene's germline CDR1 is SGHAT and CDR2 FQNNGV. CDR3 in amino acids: CASSLGGQTPNEKLFF. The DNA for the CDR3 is TGTGCCAGCAGCTTAGGGGGACAGACTCCGAATGAAAAACTGTTTTTT.

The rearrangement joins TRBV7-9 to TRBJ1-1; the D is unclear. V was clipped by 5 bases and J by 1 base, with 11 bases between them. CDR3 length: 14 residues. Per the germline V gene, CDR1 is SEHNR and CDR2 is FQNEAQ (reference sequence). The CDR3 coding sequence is TGTGCCAGCAGCCCTGACTCCTGGAACACTGAAGCTTTCTTT. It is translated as CASSPDSWNTEAFF. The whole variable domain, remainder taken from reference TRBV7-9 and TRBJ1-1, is DTGVSQNPRHKITKRGQNVTFRCDPISEHNRLYWYRQTLGQGPEFLTYFQNEAQLEKSRLLSDRFSAERPKGSFSTLEIQRTEQGDSAMYLCASSPDSWNTEAFFGQGTRLTVV.

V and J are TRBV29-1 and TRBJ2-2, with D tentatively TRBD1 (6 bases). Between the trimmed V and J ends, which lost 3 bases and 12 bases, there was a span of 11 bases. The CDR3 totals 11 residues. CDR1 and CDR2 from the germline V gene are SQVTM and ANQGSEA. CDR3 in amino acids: CSVDKTGKLFF. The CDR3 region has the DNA TGCAGCGTTGATAAAACAGGGAAGCTGTTTTTT.

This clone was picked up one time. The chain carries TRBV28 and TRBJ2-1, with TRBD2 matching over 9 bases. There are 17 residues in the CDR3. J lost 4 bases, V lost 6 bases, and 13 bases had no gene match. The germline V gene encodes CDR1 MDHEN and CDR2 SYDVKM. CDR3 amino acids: CASRPATSGGGYNEQFF. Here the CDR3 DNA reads TGTGCCAGCAGACCCGCGACTAGCGGAGGGGGTTACAATGAGCAGTTCTTC.

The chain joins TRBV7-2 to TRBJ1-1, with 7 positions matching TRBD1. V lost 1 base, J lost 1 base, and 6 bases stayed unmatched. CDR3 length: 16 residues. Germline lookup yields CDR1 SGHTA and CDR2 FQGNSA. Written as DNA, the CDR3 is TGTGCCAGCAGCTTAGAAGGGGGCAGGAGGAACACTGAAGCTTTCTTT. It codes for CASSLEGGRRNTEAFF.

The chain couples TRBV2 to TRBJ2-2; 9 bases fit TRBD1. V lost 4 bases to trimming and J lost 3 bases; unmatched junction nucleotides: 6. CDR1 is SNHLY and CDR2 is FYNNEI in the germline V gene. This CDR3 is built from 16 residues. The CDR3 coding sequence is TGTGCCAGCAGTGCTCTTGGACAGGGGTACACCGGGGAGCTGTTTTTT. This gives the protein CASSALGQGYTGELFF.

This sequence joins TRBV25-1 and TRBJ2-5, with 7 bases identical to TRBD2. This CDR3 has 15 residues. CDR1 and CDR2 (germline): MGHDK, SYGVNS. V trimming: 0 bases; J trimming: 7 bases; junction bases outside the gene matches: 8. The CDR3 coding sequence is TGTGCCAGCAGTGAATACCGGGAGGCTCAGGGGACCCAGTACTTC. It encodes CASSEYREAQGTQYF.

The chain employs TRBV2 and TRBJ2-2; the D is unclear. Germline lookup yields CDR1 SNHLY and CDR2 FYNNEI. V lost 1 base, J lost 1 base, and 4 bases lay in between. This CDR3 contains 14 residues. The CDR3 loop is CASSEVRNTGELFF. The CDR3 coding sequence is TGTGCCAGCAGTGAAGTTCGGAACACCGGGGAGCTGTTTTTT.

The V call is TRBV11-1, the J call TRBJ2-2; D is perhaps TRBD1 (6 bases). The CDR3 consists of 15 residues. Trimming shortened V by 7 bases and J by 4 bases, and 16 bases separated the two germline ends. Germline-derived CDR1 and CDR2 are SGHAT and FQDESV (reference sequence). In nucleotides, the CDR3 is TGTGCCAGCACCAACAGGGCTGGTGGCACCGGGGAGCTGTTTTTT. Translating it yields CASTNRAGGTGELFF.

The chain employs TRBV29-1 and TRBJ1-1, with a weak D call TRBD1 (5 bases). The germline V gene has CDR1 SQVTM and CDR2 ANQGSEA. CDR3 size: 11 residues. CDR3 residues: CAGGQNTEAFF. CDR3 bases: TGCGCGGGAGGACAGAACACTGAAGCTTTCTTT. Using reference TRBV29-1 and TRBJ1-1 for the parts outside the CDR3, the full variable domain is SAVISQKPSRDICQRGTSLTIQCQVDSQVTMMFWYRQQPGQSLTLIATANQGSEATYESGFVIDKFPISRPNLTFSTLTVSNMSPEDSSIYLCAGGQNTEAFFGQGTRLTVV.

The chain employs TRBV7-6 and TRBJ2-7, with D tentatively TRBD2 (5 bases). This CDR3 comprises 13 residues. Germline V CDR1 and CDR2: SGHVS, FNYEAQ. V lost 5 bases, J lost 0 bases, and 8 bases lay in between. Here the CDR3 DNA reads TGTGCCAGCAGCCTACGGGACTCCTACGAGCAGTACTTC. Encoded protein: CASSLRDSYEQYF. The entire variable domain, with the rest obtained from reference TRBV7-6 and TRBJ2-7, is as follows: GAGVSQSPRYKVTKRGQDVALRCDPISGHVSLYWYRQALGQGPEFLTYFNYEAQQDKSGLPNDRFSAERPEGSISTLTIQRTEQRDSAMYRCASSLRDSYEQYFGPGTRLTVT.

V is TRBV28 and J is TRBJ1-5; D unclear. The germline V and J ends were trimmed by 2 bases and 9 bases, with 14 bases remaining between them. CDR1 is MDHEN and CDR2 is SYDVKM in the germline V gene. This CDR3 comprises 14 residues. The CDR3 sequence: CASSLPLTSLPQHF. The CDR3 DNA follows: TGTGCCAGCAGTTTACCCCTTACGTCACTGCCCCAGCATTTT.

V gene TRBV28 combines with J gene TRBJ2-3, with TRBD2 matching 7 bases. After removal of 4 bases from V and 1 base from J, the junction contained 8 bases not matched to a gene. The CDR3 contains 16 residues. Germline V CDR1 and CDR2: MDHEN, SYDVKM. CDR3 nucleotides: TGTGCCAGCAGTTCCCGACTAGGGAGGGGCACAGATACGCAGTATTTT. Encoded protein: CASSSRLGRGTDTQYF. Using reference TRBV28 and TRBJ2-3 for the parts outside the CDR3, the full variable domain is DVKVTQSSRYLVKRTGEKVFLECVQDMDHENMFWYRQDPGLGLRLIYFSYDVKMKEKGDIPEGYSVSREKKERFSLILESASTNQTSMYLCASSSRLGRGTDTQYFGPGTRLTVL.

The DNA of the CDR3 is TGTGCCAGCAGCTGGGGGACAGCTTCTCTAGGCTACACCTTC. This translates into CASSWGTASLGYTF. The chain is built from TRBV9 and TRBJ1-2; 7 positions agree with TRBD1. Germline V gene data show CDR1 as SGDLS and CDR2 as YYNGEE. The CDR3 runs 14 residues. Trimming at V came to 4 bases and at J to 8 bases, leaving 11 bases not matched to a gene.